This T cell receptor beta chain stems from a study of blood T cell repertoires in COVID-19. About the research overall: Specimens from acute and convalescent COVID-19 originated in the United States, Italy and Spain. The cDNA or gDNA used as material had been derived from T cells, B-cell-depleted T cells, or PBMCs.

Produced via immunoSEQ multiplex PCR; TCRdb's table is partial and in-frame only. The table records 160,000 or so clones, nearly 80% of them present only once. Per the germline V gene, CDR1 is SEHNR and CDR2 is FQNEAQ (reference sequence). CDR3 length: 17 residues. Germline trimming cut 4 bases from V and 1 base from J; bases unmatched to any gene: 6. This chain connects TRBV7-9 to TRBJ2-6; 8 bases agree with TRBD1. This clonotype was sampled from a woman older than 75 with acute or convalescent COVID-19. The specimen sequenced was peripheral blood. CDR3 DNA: TGTGCCAGCAGCTCTGGACAGGGACGATCTGGGGCCAACGTCCTGACTTTC. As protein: CASSSGQGRSGANVLTF.